The next 27 T cell receptor beta chains were all read from a single sample in a study of T-cell reconstitution after alpha-beta-depleted transplantation in children. Unique molecular identifiers featured in how the TCRbeta library was prepared. From the PCR reads, TCRdb called clonotypes with MiXCR, one entry per CDR3 protein. The data show hundreds of thousands of distinct CDR3 sequences, approximately 12% seen once. Here the sequenced sample was PBMCs, mostly from graft donor cells, taken 360 days after TCRalphabeta/CD19-depleted stem cell transplant. All receptors derive from a male patient aged 5 to 17 who had a stem cell transplant for acute myeloid leukemia, so the T cells may come from the graft donor.

V gene TRBV18 combines with J gene TRBJ2-1; 12 bases match TRBD2. The junction had 7 bases not matched to a gene; V was cut back by 3 bases and J by 7 bases. Germline V gene lookup returns CDR1 KGHSH and CDR2 LQKENI. The CDR3 runs 16 residues. CDR3 residues: CASSPLAGGPVNEQFF. The CDR3 nucleotides are TGTGCCAGCTCACCCCTAGCGGGAGGGCCGGTAAATGAGCAGTTCTTC.

This clonotype came up many times. The gene calls are TRBV20-1 and TRBJ2-2; 12 positions agree with TRBD2. Per the germline V gene, CDR1 is DFQATT and CDR2 is SNEGSKA (reference sequence). V gave up 6 bases and J gave up 3 bases; unmatched junction bases: 8. This CDR3 contains 16 residues. CDR3 amino acids: CSAHRLAGVHTGELFF. CDR3 DNA: TGCAGTGCCCATCGACTAGCGGGAGTCCACACCGGGGAGCTGTTTTTT.

This chain connects TRBV29-1 to TRBJ2-5; D may correspond to TRBD1 or TRBD2 (5 bases each). This CDR3 region has 12 residues. Germline CDR1 reads SQVTM; CDR2 reads ANQGSEA. CDR3 sequence (DNA): TGCACCCACCTAACCGAGGGGGAGACCCAGTACTTC. Its translation is CTHLTEGETQYF.

The V call is TRBV6-2 or TRBV6-3, the J call TRBJ2-5, with unresolved D. Trimming cost V 6 bases and J 5 bases, with 13 bases left between them. CDR1 is MNHEY, CDR2 SVGEGT, per germline. CDR3 size: 13 residues. The CDR3 bases are TGTGCCAGCAGCACCCTTGAGTGGGAGACCCAGTACTTC. This encodes CASSTLEWETQYF.

J is TRBJ2-5 and V is TRBV4-2, with a possible D match to TRBD2 (5 bases). Germline assignment: CDR1 LGHNA and CDR2 YNFKEQ. V lost 0 bases and J lost 2, with 16 bases in between. This CDR3 comprises 17 residues. CDR3 coding DNA: TGTGCCAGCAGCCAAGATCGGGGAAGCGGACGACAAGAGACCCAGTACTTC. It specifies CASSQDRGSGRQETQYF.

This clonotype was observed at least ten times. This chain uses TRBV5-1 with TRBJ2-1; 7 nucleotides match TRBD1. Germline CDR1 reads SGHRS; CDR2 reads YFSETQ. CDR3 length equals 16 residues. The V gene end was trimmed by 5 bases and the J gene end by 3 bases; junction bases not matched to a gene: 11. CDR3 residues: CASSFDREGGYNEQFF. In DNA, the CDR3 is TGCGCCAGCAGTTTCGACAGGGAAGGAGGCTACAATGAGCAGTTCTTC.

J is TRBJ2-5 and V is TRBV4-2, with a weak D call TRBD2 (6 bases). Trimming left V 0 bases short and J 2 bases short, with 10 bases between. The CDR3 runs to 15 residues. Germline V lookup: CDR1 LGHNA, CDR2 YNFKEQ. CDR3 loop: CASSQDGTLQETQYF. CDR3 sequence (DNA): TGTGCCAGCAGCCAAGATGGGACTCTTCAAGAGACCCAGTACTTC.

The rearrangement links TRBV5-4 to TRBJ2-1, with TRBD2 matching 14 bases. The V segment lost 2 bases and the J segment 0 bases; nucleotides outside the gene matches: 7. Germline V gene sequence: CDR1 SGHNT, CDR2 YYREEE (reference sequence). The CDR3 covers 19 residues. The DNA for the CDR3 is TGTGCCAGCAGCTTCGGCGGACTAGCGGGAGGCCACTCCTACAATGAGCAGTTCTTC. This encodes CASSFGGLAGGHSYNEQFF.

The sample holds a few counts of this clonotype. The chain links TRBV7-2 to TRBJ2-3; 8 nucleotides agree with TRBD2. Germline V gives CDR1 SGHTA, CDR2 FQGNSA. Germline trimming cut 2 bases from V and 0 bases from J; bases unmatched to any gene: 4. The CDR3 sequence is 16 residues long. DNA of the CDR3: TGTGCCAGCAGCTTACGTGGACTAGCTAGCACAGATACGCAGTATTTT. Its translation is CASSLRGLASTDTQYF.

The chain links TRBV7-3 to TRBJ2-1; tentative D call: TRBD2 (6 bases). Germline assignment: CDR1 SGHTA and CDR2 FQGTGA. V was cut by 10 bases and J by 0 bases, with 13 bases left in between. The CDR3 is 14 amino acids. CDR3 in amino acids: CATRSGSSYNEQFF. The DNA for the CDR3 is TGTGCCACCAGGTCCGGGAGCTCCTACAATGAGCAGTTCTTC.

V and J are TRBV28 and TRBJ2-1; the match to TRBD2 covers 9 bases. The CDR3 is 16 amino acids. J was trimmed by 8 bases and V by 2 bases; bases with no gene match: 10. Germline V gene data show CDR1 as MDHEN and CDR2 as SYDVKM. The CDR3 DNA is TGTGCCAGCAGTTTAACCGTAGCGGGAGCGGGTTATGAGCAGTTCTTC. This gives the protein CASSLTVAGAGYEQFF.

The genes are TRBV20-1 and TRBJ2-7; D is unresolved. The germline V and J ends were trimmed by 0 bases and 6 bases, with 15 bases remaining between them. CDR1 DFQATT and CDR2 SNEGSKA come from the germline V gene (reference sequence). The CDR3 covers 14 residues. CDR3 residues: CSARDSLLGFEQYF. CDR3 coding DNA: TGCAGTGCTAGAGATAGCCTTCTCGGTTTCGAGCAGTACTTC.

This chain uses TRBV10-3 with TRBJ2-1; 14 bases match TRBD2. CDR3 size: 15 residues. Germline CDR1 reads ENHRY; CDR2 reads SYGVKD. After removal of 6 bases from V and 5 bases from J, the junction contained 3 bases not matched to a gene. The CDR3 DNA reads TGTGCCATCAGCGGGACTAGCGGGAGCCACAATGAGCAGTTCTTC. Translation gives CAISGTSGSHNEQFF.

This rearrangement joins TRBV20-1 to TRBJ2-1; TRBD2 might be the D (5 bases). The V gene lost 6 bases and the J gene lost 1 base, with 16 bases spanning the gap. The CDR3 is made up of 15 amino acids. Germline loops: CDR1 DFQATT, CDR2 SNEGSKA (reference sequence). The chain's CDR3 is CSAGRALVSYNEQFF. The CDR3 nucleotides are TGCAGTGCCGGGCGGGCGTTAGTGTCCTACAATGAGCAGTTCTTC.

V gene TRBV7-3 combines with J gene TRBJ2-1; TRBD2 is a possible D gene (7 bases). This CDR3 is built from 16 residues. V lost 5 bases, J lost 3 bases, and 17 bases lay in between. CDR1 is SGHTA, CDR2 FQGTGA, per germline. CDR3 coding DNA: TGTGCCAGCAGCCCCTCTTTGGGAGGGGGCTACAATGAGCAGTTCTTC. Amino acid sequence: CASSPSLGGGYNEQFF.

This clonotype was observed at least ten times. This chain uses TRBV9 with TRBJ2-7; a possible D gene is TRBD2 (5 bases). V was pared by 0 bases and J by 3 bases, with 7 bases between. The CDR3 runs to 13 residues. Looked up from germline, CDR1 is SGDLS and CDR2 is YYNGEE. For the CDR3, the DNA is TGTGCCAGCAGCGTAGTCGAGGGCTACGAGCAGTACTTC. It codes for CASSVVEGYEQYF.

This clonotype was detected ten times or more. V gene TRBV4-2 combines with J gene TRBJ2-3; TRBD2 agrees at 8 bases. The CDR3 extends over 16 amino acids. J was trimmed by 2 bases and V by 2 bases; bases with no gene match: 6. Germline CDR1 and CDR2: LGHNA and YNFKEQ. The CDR3 region has the DNA TGTGCCAGCAGCCAACGAGCTAGCGGGCCCACAGATACGCAGTATTTT. Protein sequence: CASSQRASGPTDTQYF.

V gene TRBV10-3 combines with J gene TRBJ1-3; the D is unclear. CDR3 size: 11 residues. V lost 7 bases and J 4 bases, leaving 5 bases between the germline ends. From germline, CDR1 is ENHRY and CDR2 SYGVKD. DNA for the CDR3: TGTGCCATCACGAACGGAAACACCATATATTTT. Its protein is CAITNGNTIYF.

This clonotype was detected only a few times. The rearrangement uses TRBV29-1 and TRBJ2-1; 8 bases fit TRBD2. CDR3 length equals 12 residues. Trimming cost V 4 bases and J 9 bases; bases outside gene matches: 5. Germline V gene lookup returns CDR1 SQVTM and CDR2 ANQGSEA. CDR3: CSVAGGIGEQFF. For the CDR3, the DNA is TGCAGCGTTGCGGGGGGGATAGGTGAGCAGTTCTTC.

This clonotype was counted between two and nine times. This rearrangement joins TRBV12-3 or TRBV12-4 to TRBJ1-2, with unresolved D. V dropped 0 bases and J dropped 9 bases, with 5 bases sitting between them. This CDR3 has 11 residues. The CDR3 reads CASSLARRYTF. DNA of the CDR3: TGTGCCAGCAGTTTAGCCAGGCGCTACACCTTC.

This clonotype was seen a handful of times. The chain employs TRBV12-3 or TRBV12-4 and TRBJ2-1, with a weak D call TRBD2 (7 bases). V was cut by 7 bases and J by 4 bases, with 17 bases left in between. The CDR3 consists of 15 residues. The CDR3 nucleotides read TGTGCCAGCACCCGGGAGGCAGGGGTTTACAATGAGCAGTTCTTC. It codes for CASTREAGVYNEQFF.

This clonotype showed up just a few times. This chain uses TRBV10-2 with TRBJ2-1; no clear D gene. This CDR3 spans 11 amino acids. V lost 2 bases, J lost 9 bases, and 5 bases lay in between. Germline CDR1 reads WSHSY; CDR2 reads SAAADI. The CDR3 sequence: CASSEIGEQFF. DNA of the CDR3: TGCGCCAGCAGTGAGATAGGTGAGCAGTTCTTC.

V is TRBV19 and J is TRBJ2-1, with TRBD1 matching over 10 bases. CDR3 length equals 16 residues. Germline V gene lookup returns CDR1 LNHDA and CDR2 SQIVND (reference sequence). The junction had 7 bases not matched to a gene; V was cut back by 4 bases and J by 4 bases. CDR3 region: CASSTQPGQGYNEQFF. In nucleotides, the CDR3 is TGTGCCAGTAGTACCCAACCGGGACAGGGGTACAATGAGCAGTTCTTC. Variable domain in full (rest from reference TRBV19 and TRBJ2-1): DGGITQSPKYLFRKEGQNVTLSCEQNLNHDAMYWYRQDPGQGLRLIYYSQIVNDFQKGDIAEGYSVSREKKESFPLTVTSAQKNPTAFYLCASSTQPGQGYNEQFFGPGTRLTVL.

The V gene is TRBV7-2, the J gene TRBJ2-1, with 7 bases aligning to TRBD2. Germline V gene data show CDR1 as SGHTA and CDR2 as FQGNSA. V gave up 3 bases and J gave up 0 bases; unmatched junction bases: 2. The CDR3 loop spans 15 amino acids. DNA for the CDR3: TGTGCCAGCAGCTTCCGGGACTACTCCTACAATGAGCAGTTCTTC. It encodes CASSFRDYSYNEQFF.

This sequence joins TRBV7-9 and TRBJ2-7; TRBD2 matches 8 bases. The CDR3 contains 17 residues. Unmatched junction bases numbered 17, after V lost 1 base and J lost 9 bases. Germline V gene sequence: CDR1 SEHNR, CDR2 FQNEAQ (reference sequence). For the CDR3, the DNA is TGTGCCAGCAGCTTAGGGAATTTAGCGGGACTCTTGGTAGCGCAGTACTTC. It specifies CASSLGNLAGLLVAQYF.

The chain couples TRBV6-2 or TRBV6-3 to TRBJ2-1; 9 bases align to TRBD2. The CDR3 is 17 amino acids. Trimming cost V 2 bases and J 7 bases; bases outside gene matches: 12. The V gene's germline CDR1 is MNHEY and CDR2 SVGEGT. CDR3 DNA: TGTGCCAGCAGTTACCTTTTGGCGGGAGGGCCCAAAAATGAGCAGTTCTTC. It specifies CASSYLLAGGPKNEQFF.

The chain is built from TRBV6-2 or TRBV6-3 and TRBJ2-7; the match to TRBD1 covers 9 bases. CDR1 and CDR2 (germline): MNHEY, SVGEGT. The CDR3 runs to 17 residues. J was trimmed by 6 bases and V by 2 bases; bases with no gene match: 14. CDR3 in DNA: TGTGCCAGCAGTTACCTATACGGACAGGGGCGGCCTGTCGAGCAGTACTTC. Protein product: CASSYLYGQGRPVEQYF.